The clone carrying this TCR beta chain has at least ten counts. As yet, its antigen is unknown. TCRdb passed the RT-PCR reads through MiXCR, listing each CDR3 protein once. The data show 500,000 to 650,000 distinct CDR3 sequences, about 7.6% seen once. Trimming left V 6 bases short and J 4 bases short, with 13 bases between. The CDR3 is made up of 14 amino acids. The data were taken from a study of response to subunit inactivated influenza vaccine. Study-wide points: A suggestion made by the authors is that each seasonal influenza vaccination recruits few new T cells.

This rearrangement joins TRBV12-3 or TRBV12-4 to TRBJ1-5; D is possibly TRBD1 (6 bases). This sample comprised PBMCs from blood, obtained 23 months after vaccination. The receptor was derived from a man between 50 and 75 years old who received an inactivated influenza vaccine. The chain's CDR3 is CASRGRGQNQPQHF. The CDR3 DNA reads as TGTGCCAGCAGAGGCAGGGGTCAAAATCAGCCCCAGCATTTT.